This entry lists 19 T cell receptor beta chains sequenced from one sample in a study of blood T cells in healthy people across ages (dated by TCRdb to the mid-2010s). The library was prepared using 5' RACE. Sequencing instrument: Illumina HiSeq 2500. A second 7 to 11 cycle PCR used a sample-barcoded 5' primer and a J-beta primer mix. TCRdb ran its own pipeline on the public reads, namely fastp trimming at Q25 and MiXCR clone calling, and kept in-frame beta chains. CDR3 protein duplicates are merged, each entry listing the most common genes and DNA. The sample table contains 710,000 or so distinct CDR3 sequences; only one count was recorded for 32% of them. The ten largest clonotypes hold 15% of the sample. The sequenced material came from blood. These receptors came from a woman aged 80 or over in good health. Donor details come from another sample of the same person, matched by shared clones.

The sample holds a few counts of this clonotype. The chain has TRBV11-2 and TRBJ2-5; D perhaps matches TRBD2 (6 bases). The germline CDR1 and CDR2 sequences are SGHAT and FQNNGV. CDR3 length: 15 amino acids. Between the trimmed V and J ends, which lost 5 bases and 2 bases, there was a span of 15 bases. CDR3 residues: CASSQRWGEQETQYF. CDR3 nucleotides: TGTGCCAGCAGCCAAAGGTGGGGGGAGCAAGAGACCCAGTACTTC.

As to this clonotype: This sequence may be a read error, since a much larger clone differs from it by one base. The chain links TRBV7-8 to TRBJ2-5, with TRBD2 matching over 9 bases. Looked up from germline, CDR1 is SGHVS and CDR2 is FQNEAQ. The junction had 6 bases not matched to a gene; V was cut back by 0 bases and J by 13 bases. CDR3 size: 13 residues. The CDR3 DNA follows: TGTGCCAGCAGCTTAGCGCGGGGGGGCCCGCTGTACTTC. Protein product: CASSLARGGPLYF. The full variable domain, rest sourced from reference TRBV7-8 and TRBJ2-5, is GAGVSQSPRYKVAKRGQDVALRCDPISGHVSLFWYQQALGQGPEFLTYFQNEAQLDKSGLPSDRFFAERPEGSVSTLKIQRTQQEDSAVYLCASSLARGGPLYFGPGTRLLVL.

This clonotype has just a few counts. A much larger clone lies a single base off, so this may be a read error. This chain uses TRBV27 with TRBJ2-5, with unresolved D. Matching the DNA end better, TRBJ2-1 makes the J call doubtful. Germline CDR1 MNHEY, CDR2 SMNVEV (reference sequence). This CDR3 spans 13 amino acids. CDR3 in amino acids: CASSSPYQETQFF. The CDR3 nucleotides are TGTGCCAGCAGTTCCCCGTACCAAGAGACCCAGTTCTTC.

About this clonotype: This sequence may be a read error, since a much larger clone differs from it by one base. The chain links TRBV7-2 to TRBJ2-1, with 11 bases identical to TRBD1. The V gene end was trimmed by 3 bases and the J gene end by 1 base; junction bases not matched to a gene: 5. Germline V gene data show CDR1 as SGHTA and CDR2 as FQGNSA. The CDR3 sequence is 17 residues long. CDR3 coding DNA: TGTACCAGCAGCTTCGGGACAGGGGGGGGGTCCTACAATGAGCAGTTCTTC. Translating gives CTSSFGTGGGSYNEQFF.

V usage is TRBV20-1 and J usage is TRBJ1-2; D unclear. V gave up 5 bases and J gave up 10 bases, with 17 bases separating them. The germline V gene has CDR1 DFQATT and CDR2 SNEGSKA (reference sequence). The CDR3 sequence is 12 residues long. This chain's CDR3 is CSAAASSRVYTF. The CDR3 nucleotides read TGCAGTGCTGCTGCATCATCAAGAGTCTACACCTTC.

This clonotype was detected ten times or more. The V call is TRBV7-9, the J call TRBJ2-4; 7 nucleotides agree with TRBD2. This CDR3 comprises 13 residues. Losses at the gene ends were 1 base for V and 8 bases for J; bases not matched to a gene: 2. The germline V gene has CDR1 SEHNR and CDR2 FQNEAQ (reference sequence). The CDR3 loop reads CASSLGTRDIQYF. The CDR3 bases are TGTGCCAGCAGCTTAGGGACTAGAGACATTCAGTACTTC.

V usage is TRBV5-6 and J usage is TRBJ2-4; D might be TRBD1 or TRBD2, each matching 5 bases. The CDR3 extends over 15 amino acids. The V gene's germline CDR1 is SGHDT and CDR2 YYEEEE. The V gene lost 2 bases and the J gene lost 3 bases, with 12 bases spanning the gap. The CDR3 nucleotides read TGTGCCAGCAGCTTCGGCAGGGACGGCAAAAACATTCAGTACTTC. Translating gives CASSFGRDGKNIQYF. Full variable domain (rest looked up from reference TRBV5-6 and TRBJ2-4): DAGVTQSPTHLIKTRGQQVTLRCSPKSGHDTVSWYQQALGQGPQFIFQYYEEEERQRGNFPDRFSGHQFPNYSSELNVNALLLGDSALYLCASSFGRDGKNIQYFGAGTRLSVL.

The chain joins TRBV12-3 or TRBV12-4 to TRBJ1-2; D perhaps matches TRBD1 (5 bases). The CDR3 totals 14 residues. The germline V and J ends were trimmed by 5 bases and 8 bases, with 18 bases remaining between them. The CDR3 reads CASSPAGGGKGYTF. CDR3 coding DNA: TGTGCCAGCAGTCCGGCCGGGGGGGGGAAAGGCTACACCTTC.

This clonotype occurred a few times. This chain joins TRBV20-1 and TRBJ1-1, with a possible D match to TRBD1 (6 bases). The V gene's germline CDR1 is DFQATT and CDR2 SNEGSKA (reference sequence). The CDR3 runs to 14 residues. V was shortened by 6 bases and J by 2 bases, with 16 bases between the two germline ends. As DNA, the CDR3 is TGCAGTGCCCGTAGGACAGCCTCAAACACTGAAGCTTTCTTT. Residues: CSARRTASNTEAFF.

This rearrangement joins TRBV9 to TRBJ2-2; the match to TRBD1 covers 7 bases. The CDR3 loop spans 14 amino acids. The V and J ends lost 3 bases and 5 bases, in that order; junction bases with no gene match: 4. Germline V gene sequence: CDR1 SGDLS, CDR2 YYNGEE. This CDR3 is CASSARQGTGELFF. The CDR3 DNA reads TGTGCCAGCAGCGCCCGACAGGGAACCGGGGAGCTGTTTTTT. Complete variable domain (other parts from reference TRBV9 and TRBJ2-2): DSGVTQTPKHLITATGQRVTLRCSPRSGDLSVYWYQQSLDQGLQFLIQYYNGEERAKGNILERFSAQQFPDLHSELNLSSLELGDSALYFCASSARQGTGELFFGEGSRLTVL.

Ten or more counts support this clonotype. The V call is TRBV11-2, the J call TRBJ2-5, with 11 bases fitting TRBD2. The germline CDR1 and CDR2 sequences are SGHAT and FQNNGV. The J segment lost 1 base and the V segment lost 3 bases, leaving 4 bases of the junction unmatched. There are 16 residues in the CDR3. The chain's CDR3 is CASSFSLAGGQETQYF. The CDR3 nucleotides read TGTGCCAGCAGCTTTAGCCTAGCGGGGGGCCAAGAGACCCAGTACTTC.

About this clonotype: A clone one base away is much larger, so this may be a read error. CDR3 sequence: CASSLSGQDSSYEQFF. In nucleotides, the CDR3 is TGTGCCAGCAGTTTATCAGGACAGGACAGCTCCTACGAGCAGTTCTTC. V usage is TRBV28 and J usage is TRBJ2-1; 7 bases line up with TRBD1. Germline V lookup: CDR1 MDHEN, CDR2 SYDVKM. This CDR3 comprises 16 residues. Trimming cost V 1 base and J 10 bases; bases outside gene matches: 13.

About this clonotype: Since a much larger clone is just one base distant, this may be a read error. The rearrangement joins TRBV28 to TRBJ2-7; D may correspond to TRBD1 or TRBD2 (5 bases each). Trimming pared 3 bases from V and 6 bases from J, leaving 15 bases between. Germline V gene data show CDR1 as MDHEN and CDR2 as SYDVKM. The CDR3 is 14 residues long. The CDR3 protein is CASSFMGVRGEQYF. In DNA form, the CDR3 reads TGTGCCAGCAGTTTCATGGGGGTGCGAGGCGAGCAGTACTTC.

This clonotype has only a few counts. A clone one base away is much larger, so this may be a read error. The V and J genes are TRBV29-1 and TRBJ2-1; the D is unclear. The DNA end favors TRBJ2-7, so the J call may be wrong. The V gene's germline CDR1 is SQVTM and CDR2 ANQGSEA. This CDR3 region has 12 residues. DNA for the CDR3: TGCAGCGCTCCCGTGTCCTACAATGAGCAGTACTTC. Translated: CSAPVSYNEQYF.

Many counts were recorded for this clonotype. This chain joins TRBV7-2 and TRBJ1-6, with 9 bases that match TRBD1. Looked up from germline, CDR1 is SGHTA and CDR2 is FQGNSA. The junction had 11 bases not matched to a gene; V was cut back by 4 bases and J by 7 bases. The CDR3 loop spans 17 amino acids. The CDR3 spells CASSSIGGQGGNSPLHF. In nucleotides, the CDR3 is TGTGCCAGCAGCTCCATCGGGGGACAGGGAGGAAATTCACCCCTCCACTTT.

This chain uses TRBV5-1 with TRBJ1-6; tentatively, D is TRBD1 (5 bases). Germline lookup yields CDR1 SGHRS and CDR2 YFSETQ. The CDR3 covers 14 residues. V was trimmed by 5 bases and J by 8 bases, leaving 14 bases between them. The CDR3 loop reads CASRVRDTDSPLHF. CDR3 nucleotide sequence: TGCGCCAGCAGGGTCAGGGATACGGATTCACCCCTCCACTTT.

V and J are TRBV6-5 and TRBJ2-3; unclear D gene. The CDR3 has 15 amino acids. Germline-derived CDR1 and CDR2 are MNHEY and SVGAGI. Trimming pared 0 bases from V and 1 base from J, leaving 8 bases between. In DNA form, the CDR3 reads TGTGCCAGCAGTTACTCATACAGAGGCACAGATACGCAGTATTTT. This gives the protein CASSYSYRGTDTQYF.

This clonotype was seen repeatedly, ten times or more. The chain links TRBV27 to TRBJ1-2; 7 bases are a match to TRBD1. V was clipped by 3 bases and J by 10 bases; unmatched bases: 14. The CDR3 runs 15 residues. Germline values: CDR1 MNHEY, CDR2 SMNVEV (reference sequence). The CDR3 coding sequence is TGTGCCAGCAGTTTTTCCGCGACGCTGACAGGGTCCTACACCTTC. It is translated as CASSFSATLTGSYTF.

CDR3 DNA: TGCGCCAGCAGCCAATCCCCCCTAGCGGGAGCCTCGGAGCAGTTCTTC. Translated: CASSQSPLAGASEQFF. The V and J genes are TRBV4-3 and TRBJ2-1; the match to TRBD2 covers 10 bases. V lost 2 bases to trimming and J lost 10 bases; unmatched junction nucleotides: 11. The germline V gene encodes CDR1 LGHNA and CDR2 YSLEER. The length of the CDR3 is 16 residues.